The 23 T cell receptor beta chains below all came from one sample that was sequenced in a study of response to subunit inactivated influenza vaccine. TCRdb itself ran the RT-PCR reads through MiXCR, one entry per CDR3 protein. The profile shows 200,000 to 300,000 distinct CDR3 sequences, 12% of them singletons. The source material was non-naive T cells sorted from PBMCs, sampled less than 15 days before vaccination. The receptors originated from a man aged 50 or older who received an inactivated influenza vaccine.

The table lists this clonotype with a few counts. This chain uses TRBV6-5 with TRBJ1-1; no firm D call. This CDR3 has 11 residues. Trimming shortened V by 5 bases and J by 4 bases, and 5 bases separated the two germline ends. Germline CDR1 and CDR2: MNHEY and SVGAGI. The CDR3 DNA reads as TGTGCCAGCAGTACGAGCACTGAAGCTTTCTTT. It translates to CASSTSTEAFF.

This clonotype was seen at least ten times. This chain uses TRBV7-8 with TRBJ1-1; 7 bases map to TRBD1. Germline CDR1 and CDR2: SGHVS and FQNEAQ. V dropped 5 bases and J dropped 13; count of bases not matched to a gene: 13. The CDR3 spans 13 residues. The CDR3 is CASSRGTDRYGFF. As DNA, the CDR3 is TGTGCCAGCAGCCGTGGGACAGACCGTTATGGTTTCTTT.

This clonotype was recorded at least ten times. The V gene is TRBV14, the J gene TRBJ2-1, with a tentative D call TRBD1 (5 bases). The V gene lost 2 bases and the J gene lost 10 bases, with 12 bases spanning the gap. This CDR3 region has 13 residues. The germline gives CDR1 SGHDN, CDR2 FVKESK. CDR3 region: CASSQSTAGEQFF. CDR3 coding DNA: TGTGCCAGCAGCCAATCGACAGCAGGGGAGCAGTTCTTC.

This clonotype showed up just a few times. V is TRBV7-2 and J is TRBJ1-6; D is unclear. This CDR3 contains 16 residues. Trimming removed 4 bases at V and 0 bases at J, with 10 bases between. Germline CDR1 and CDR2: SGHTA and FQGNSA. The CDR3 sequence: CASSSRRGSYNSPLHF. The CDR3 nucleotides are TGTGCCAGCAGCTCCCGGCGGGGCTCCTATAATTCACCCCTCCACTTT.

In nucleotides, the CDR3 is TGTGCCAGCAGACCGGGGACAGGGGGTTGGTGGAACTATGGCTACACCTTC. Translation: CASRPGTGGWWNYGYTF. This sequence joins TRBV6-1 and TRBJ1-2, with 11 bases lining up with TRBD1. Trimming at V came to 6 bases and at J to 2 bases, leaving 11 bases not matched to a gene. CDR3 length: 17 residues. Germline V gene data show CDR1 as MNHNS and CDR2 as SASEGT.

This clonotype has a count of ten or more. This chain joins TRBV12-3 or TRBV12-4 and TRBJ2-5; D not resolved. The ends were cut back, 6 bases at V and 0 bases at J, with 2 bases in the middle. The CDR3 is 11 amino acids. In DNA form, the CDR3 reads TGTGCCAGCAGATACCAAGAGACCCAGTACTTC. Translating gives CASRYQETQYF.

This clonotype was counted a few times. This chain joins TRBV2 and TRBJ1-6; maybe TRBD1 (5 bases). The V end was cut by 8 bases, the J end by 9 bases, with 14 bases between. The germline V gene has CDR1 SNHLY and CDR2 FYNNEI. The CDR3 spans 13 residues. The CDR3: CASLAGIGSPLHF. DNA of the CDR3: TGTGCCAGCCTAGCAGGGATAGGTTCACCCCTCCACTTT.

The table lists this clonotype with many counts. The V gene is TRBV5-6, the J gene TRBJ1-1; TRBD1 might be the D (5 bases). The CDR3 runs to 15 residues. The germline gives CDR1 SGHDT, CDR2 YYEEEE. Trimming left V 3 bases short and J 0 bases short, with 12 bases between. The CDR3 nucleotides are TGTGCCAGCAGCTCACCGGGGGTCATGAACACTGAAGCTTTCTTT. It yields the protein CASSSPGVMNTEAFF. Together with reference TRBV5-6 and TRBJ1-1, the CDR3 gives the full variable domain: DAGVTQSPTHLIKTRGQQVTLRCSPKSGHDTVSWYQQALGQGPQFIFQYYEEEERQRGNFPDRFSGHQFPNYSSELNVNALLLGDSALYLCASSSPGVMNTEAFFGQGTRLTVV.

The chain has TRBV15 and TRBJ2-7; 11 bases agree with TRBD2. Per germline, CDR1 LNHNV and CDR2 YYDKDF (reference sequence). This CDR3 has 18 residues. V lost 2 bases and J lost 2; bases outside the gene matches: 11. The CDR3 sequence: CATSRLAGGPRGPYEQYF. The CDR3 nucleotides read TGTGCCACCAGCAGACTAGCGGGAGGCCCCCGCGGACCCTACGAGCAGTACTTC.

The rearrangement uses TRBV7-9 and TRBJ2-1, with 9 bases fitting TRBD2. The CDR3 runs 16 residues. The V gene end was trimmed by 0 bases and the J gene end by 5 bases; junction bases not matched to a gene: 5. Per the germline V gene, CDR1 is SEHNR and CDR2 is FQNEAQ (reference sequence). CDR3 nucleotide sequence: TGTGCCAGCAGCTTAGCCCGGACTAGCGCCAACAATGAGCAGTTCTTC. Protein: CASSLARTSANNEQFF.

The genes are TRBV2 and TRBJ2-7, with a possible D match to TRBD1 (5 bases). Germline lookup yields CDR1 SNHLY and CDR2 FYNNEI. V lost 4 bases, J lost 5 bases, and 9 bases lay in between. The CDR3 loop spans 12 amino acids. CDR3: CASSGLGDEQYF. Here the CDR3 DNA reads TGTGCCAGCAGTGGGTTAGGGGACGAGCAGTACTTC.

This clonotype was observed a few times. A much larger clone is a single base away; this may be a read error. V usage is TRBV7-2 and J usage is TRBJ2-3, with D tentatively TRBD1 or TRBD2 (5 bases each). This CDR3 has 16 amino acids. Looked up from germline, CDR1 is SGHTA and CDR2 is FQGNSA. The CDR3 loop reads CACSLGTSRAADTQYF. CDR3 sequence (DNA): TGTGCCTGCAGCTTAGGGACCTCCAGGGCGGCAGATACGCAGTATTTT.

In its sample, this clonotype was seen a few times. This chain links TRBV5-1 with TRBJ2-7; possible D gene TRBD2, 5 bases. Germline CDR1 reads SGHRS; CDR2 reads YFSETQ. V was shortened by 3 bases and J by 2 bases, with 15 bases between the two germline ends. The CDR3 has 15 amino acids. The CDR3 nucleotides are TGCGCCAGCAGCTCTGCGGAGGTCGGAACCTACGAGCAGTACTTC. Translation: CASSSAEVGTYEQYF.

The rearrangement joins TRBV24-1 to TRBJ2-1; possibly TRBD2 for D (5 bases). Looked up from germline, CDR1 is KGHDR and CDR2 is SFDVKD. V was shortened by 1 base and J by 1 base, with 10 bases between the two germline ends. CDR3 length: 16 residues. The CDR3 sequence is CATSDLAPGSYNEQFF. DNA for the CDR3: TGTGCCACCAGTGATTTAGCTCCGGGATCCTACAATGAGCAGTTCTTC.

The V and J genes are TRBV6-2 or TRBV6-3 and TRBJ1-6; no definite D call. Germline-derived CDR1 and CDR2 are MNHEY and SVGEGT. Trimming cost V 2 bases and J 8 bases, with 13 bases left between them. The CDR3 runs 15 residues. The CDR3 protein is CASSYGDRSYSPLHF. CDR3 nucleotides: TGTGCCAGCAGTTACGGAGACCGATCGTATTCACCCCTCCACTTT.

This rearrangement joins TRBV28 to TRBJ2-7; 8 bases are shared with TRBD2. V trimming: 5 bases; J trimming: 4 bases; junction bases outside the gene matches: 7. The germline gives CDR1 MDHEN, CDR2 SYDVKM. The CDR3 consists of 14 residues. The DNA for the CDR3 is TGTGCCAGCAGTAGCCGGGGGGGACGGTACGAGCAGTACTTC. This codes for CASSSRGGRYEQYF. Filled out from reference TRBV28 and TRBJ2-7, the complete variable domain reads DVKVTQSSRYLVKRTGEKVFLECVQDMDHENMFWYRQDPGLGLRLIYFSYDVKMKEKGDIPEGYSVSREKKERFSLILESASTNQTSMYLCASSSRGGRYEQYFGPGTRLTVT.

Ten or more counts support this clonotype. This sequence joins TRBV27 and TRBJ2-1, with D perhaps matching TRBD2 (7 bases). Deletions cut 4 bases from V and 8 bases from J, with 15 bases between. Per germline, CDR1 MNHEY and CDR2 SMNVEV (reference sequence). The CDR3 runs to 14 residues. In nucleotides, the CDR3 is TGTGCCAGCAGTTCCGGTAGGGGGGGCGATGAGCAGTTCTTC. Amino acids: CASSSGRGGDEQFF.

The chain employs TRBV6-1 and TRBJ2-1; 12 nucleotides match TRBD2. Germline-derived CDR1 and CDR2 are MNHNS and SASEGT. The trim removed 8 bases at V and 7 bases at J, leaving 12 bases unmatched. This CDR3 has 16 amino acids. The CDR3 loop is CASAEQRLAGANEQFF. CDR3 sequence (DNA): TGTGCCAGCGCGGAGCAACGACTAGCGGGAGCGAATGAGCAGTTCTTC.

This clonotype was counted at least ten times. The chain couples TRBV5-1 to TRBJ2-7; weak D call: TRBD1 (5 bases). CDR3 length: 15 amino acids. Per germline, CDR1 SGHRS and CDR2 YFSETQ. V lost 0 bases, J lost 0 bases, and 10 bases lay in between. This chain's CDR3 is CASSLDSDSSYEQYF. CDR3 nucleotides: TGCGCCAGCAGCTTGGACAGCGACAGCTCCTACGAGCAGTACTTC.

This clonotype was observed a handful of times. The V and J genes are TRBV5-6 and TRBJ1-1; D unresolved. The CDR3 consists of 12 residues. Trimming removed 2 bases from V and 4 bases from J, with 6 bases in between. Germline loops: CDR1 SGHDT, CDR2 YYEEEE. CDR3 amino acids: CASSFRGTEAFF. Here the CDR3 DNA reads TGTGCCAGCAGCTTCCGAGGCACTGAAGCTTTCTTT.

V and J are TRBV7-3 and TRBJ2-1, with a weak D call TRBD2 (6 bases). CDR3 length: 15 amino acids. Germline CDR1 is SGHTA and CDR2 is FQGTGA. V was shortened by 5 bases and J by 5 bases, with 16 bases between the two germline ends. CDR3 sequence: CASSPSVGRNNEQFF. The CDR3 bases are TGTGCCAGCAGCCCTAGCGTTGGTCGGAACAATGAGCAGTTCTTC.

This sequence joins TRBV6-1 and TRBJ1-4, with 7 bases fitting TRBD1. The junction had 21 bases not matched to a gene; V was cut back by 7 bases and J by 7 bases. CDR1 and CDR2 from the germline V gene are MNHNS and SASEGT. This CDR3 has 18 residues. The CDR3 DNA is TGTGCCAGCACTCACACGGCGGCAGGGGGAGTCAGCCGTGAAAAACTGTTTTTT. Amino acid sequence: CASTHTAAGGVSREKLFF.

This clonotype was recorded a few times. The J gene is TRBJ2-3, the V gene TRBV20-1, with TRBD2 identical over 11 bases. CDR3 length equals 16 residues. Unmatched junction bases numbered 8, after V lost 3 bases and J lost 3 bases. CDR1 and CDR2 (germline): DFQATT, SNEGSKA (reference sequence). The CDR3 region is CSARVAGGRRTDTQYF. The CDR3 coding sequence is TGCAGTGCTAGGGTAGCGGGGGGGCGGCGTACAGATACGCAGTATTTT.